Below, 19 T cell receptor beta chains from the same sample are listed, as sequenced in a study of cytomegalovirus exposure and HLA in healthy donors. Vbeta (60) and Jbeta (13) primers were used in the PCR. The repertoire was sequenced with immunoSEQ multiplex PCR; TCRdb's copy has only in-frame clones and lacks some. Here the sample spans 110,000 to 150,000 clones, about three quarters being singletons. The sample consisted of PBMCs. All receptors derive from a middle-aged woman in good health and CMV-seronegative.

This clone was seen only a few times. The rearrangement joins TRBV5-4 to TRBJ1-1, with no clear D. V dropped 2 bases and J dropped 1 base, with 9 bases sitting between them. This CDR3 has 14 residues. Germline V CDR1 and CDR2: SGHNT, YYREEE (reference sequence). The CDR3 loop is CASSFGRGNTEAFF. DNA of the CDR3: TGTGCCAGCAGCTTTGGGCGGGGGAACACTGAAGCTTTCTTT. Filled out from reference TRBV5-4 and TRBJ1-1, the complete variable domain reads ETGVTQSPTHLIKTRGQQVTLRCSSQSGHNTVSWYQQALGQGPQFIFQYYREEENGRGNFPPRFSGLQFPNYSSELNVNALELDDSALYLCASSFGRGNTEAFFGQGTRLTVV.

The chain employs TRBV6-1 and TRBJ2-1; D may be TRBD2 (6 bases). V was cut by 2 bases and J by 1 base, with 12 bases left in between. This CDR3 region has 16 residues. Germline V lookup: CDR1 MNHNS, CDR2 SASEGT. CDR3: CASSERLGGSYNEQFF. The CDR3, as DNA: TGTGCCAGCAGTGAAAGGCTCGGGGGTTCCTACAATGAGCAGTTCTTC.

Of note for this clone: At one end the junction does not follow the germline gene, possibly because of a read error. CDR3 loop: CSSSQSGAWAEDYGYTF. The CDR3 DNA follows: TGTTCCAGCAGCCAGAGTGGGGCCTGGGCTGAGGACTATGGCTACACCTTC. This chain links TRBV7-9 with TRBJ1-2, with TRBD1 as a possible D gene (5 bases). Germline CDR1 is SEHNR and CDR2 is FQNEAQ (reference sequence). The CDR3 length is 17 residues.

The chain employs TRBV15 and TRBJ2-6; 11 nucleotides agree with TRBD1. The CDR3 runs 16 residues. Germline V gives CDR1 LNHNV, CDR2 YYDKDF (reference sequence). V was clipped by 8 bases and J by 1 base; unmatched bases: 4. The CDR3 DNA follows: TGTGCCACCCTGCGGGACAGGGGGTCTGGGGCCAACGTCCTGACTTTC. It encodes CATLRDRGSGANVLTF. The full variable domain, with the rest looked up from reference TRBV15 and TRBJ2-6, is DAMVIQNPRYQVTQFGKPVTLSCSQTLNHNVMYWYQQKSSQAPKLLFHYYDKDFNNEADTPDNFQSRRPNTSFCFLDIRSPGLGDTAMYLCATLRDRGSGANVLTFGAGSRLTVL.

This CDR3 reads CASSPGYGYTF. The CDR3 coding sequence is TGTGCCAGCAGCCCAGGCTATGGCTACACCTTC. This sequence joins TRBV5-4 and TRBJ1-2; D is unclear. Germline CDR1 is SGHNT and CDR2 is YYREEE (reference sequence). This CDR3 comprises 11 residues. With 4 bases removed from V and 4 bases from J, the gap between germline ends came to 5 bases.

This clone has only a few counts. V and J are TRBV5-1 and TRBJ1-1; a weak D match, TRBD1 (5 bases). The ends were cut back, 2 bases at V and 2 bases at J, with 10 bases in the middle. The CDR3 is 14 amino acids. The germline gives CDR1 SGHRS, CDR2 YFSETQ. CDR3 sequence (DNA): TGCGCCAGCAGCTTTGGAGGGGAAAACACTGAAGCTTTCTTT. Translated, it gives CASSFGGENTEAFF.

The rearrangement joins TRBV4-1 to TRBJ2-1, with D maybe TRBD1 (7 bases). The CDR3 loop spans 15 amino acids. Germline V gives CDR1 MGHRA, CDR2 YSYEKL. The V and J ends lost 0 bases and 6 bases respectively, with 12 bases between them. The CDR3 DNA sequence: TGCGCCAGCAGCCAAGAGTCAGGGGGAGGCAATGAGCAGTTCTTC. Encoded protein: CASSQESGGGNEQFF.

The rearrangement links TRBV19 to TRBJ2-2; 9 nucleotides align to TRBD2. This CDR3 has 15 residues. V lost 3 bases to trimming and J lost 7 bases; unmatched junction nucleotides: 6. The V gene's germline CDR1 is LNHDA and CDR2 SQIVND (reference sequence). CDR3 sequence reads: CASSIGAGGIGELFF. In DNA, the CDR3 is TGTGCCAGTAGTATTGGAGCGGGGGGAATCGGGGAGCTGTTTTTT.

The rearrangement joins TRBV18 to TRBJ2-7, with 9 bases aligning to TRBD1. The V gene's germline CDR1 is KGHSH and CDR2 LQKENI. The CDR3 consists of 14 residues. Losses at the gene ends were 3 bases for V and 6 bases for J; bases not matched to a gene: 6. The CDR3 bases are TGTGCCAGCTCACCGACGACAGGGGGTGTCGAGCAGTACGTC. It translates to CASSPTTGGVEQYV.

The chain links TRBV10-1 to TRBJ1-6, with D possibly TRBD1 on 5 matching bases. The CDR3 has 17 amino acids. Between the trimmed V and J ends, which lost 0 bases and 10 bases, there was a span of 19 bases. Germline V gene lookup returns CDR1 WNHNN and CDR2 SYGVQD (reference sequence). The CDR3 region is CASSESRPQGIRSPLHF. The DNA of the CDR3 is TGCGCCAGCAGTGAGTCTCGACCGCAGGGAATTAGGTCACCCCTCCACTTT.

The rearrangement uses TRBV6-6 and TRBJ1-5; a weak D match, TRBD1 (5 bases). V lost 5 bases and J lost 6, with 14 bases in between. The CDR3 runs 14 residues. The germline CDR1 and CDR2 sequences are MNHNY and SVGAGI (reference sequence). DNA of the CDR3: TGTGCCAGCAGTGCGTCAGGGCGAGGTCAGCCCCAGCATTTT. It specifies CASSASGRGQPQHF.

The chain couples TRBV9 to TRBJ1-2; D gene ambiguous. CDR3 length: 15 residues. Trimming shortened V by 0 bases and J by 5 bases, and 14 bases separated the two germline ends. Germline V lookup: CDR1 SGDLS, CDR2 YYNGEE. CDR3 sequence reads: CASSVDPTEGYGYTF. Here the CDR3 DNA reads TGTGCCAGCAGCGTAGACCCGACTGAAGGATATGGCTACACCTTC.

This chain's CDR3 is CASSDRGGSGYTF. Written as DNA, the CDR3 is TGTGCCAGCAGTGACCGGGGGGGGTCCGGCTACACCTTC. The chain uses TRBV27 and TRBJ1-2; D is possibly TRBD1 (5 bases). Germline values: CDR1 MNHEY, CDR2 SMNVEV (reference sequence). CDR3 length: 13 residues. Trimming pared 5 bases from V and 8 bases from J, leaving 15 bases between.

The chain employs TRBV10-1 and TRBJ2-3; 8 bases match TRBD1. V trimming: 4 bases; J trimming: 3 bases; junction bases outside the gene matches: 9. The CDR3 sequence is 16 residues long. Germline V gene lookup returns CDR1 WNHNN and CDR2 SYGVQD (reference sequence). CDR3 residues: CASSGSRTGGTDTQYF. CDR3 DNA: TGCGCCAGCAGTGGGTCGCGCACAGGGGGGACAGATACGCAGTATTTT.

This clone was seen many times. The genes are TRBV4-3 and TRBJ1-1; possible D gene TRBD1, 5 bases. The CDR3 length is 15 residues. CDR1 LGHNA and CDR2 YSLEER come from the germline V gene. Trimming stripped 1 base from V and 3 bases from J, with 12 bases between. This CDR3 is CASSQGESGHTEAFF. The DNA of the CDR3 is TGCGCCAGCAGCCAAGGAGAGTCAGGGCACACTGAAGCTTTCTTT.

This clone has only a few counts. The chain is built from TRBV2 and TRBJ1-4, with D tentatively TRBD1 (6 bases). The CDR3 is 13 residues long. CDR1 is SNHLY and CDR2 is FYNNEI in the germline V gene. Trimming took off 8 bases at V and 5 bases at J, with 12 bases between the two ends. This CDR3 is CASGVGANEKLFF. In nucleotides, the CDR3 is TGTGCCAGCGGGGTGGGGGCGAATGAAAAACTGTTTTTT.

A note on this clone: A read error may produce the germline difference seen at one junction end. The CDR3 spells CATSGEGQGGQPQHF. The CDR3 DNA sequence: TGTGCCACCAGCGGAGAGGGTCAGGGCGGTCAGCCCCAGCATTTT. The rearrangement uses TRBV15 and TRBJ1-5, with D possibly TRBD1 on 5 matching bases. This CDR3 has 15 amino acids. Germline CDR1 LNHNV, CDR2 YYDKDF (reference sequence).

The CDR3 nucleotides read TGTGCCAGCACGTGGCACACCGTCGGGGAGCTGTTTTTT. It yields the protein CASTWHTVGELFF. The chain carries TRBV28 and TRBJ2-2; D ambiguous. V was cut by 7 bases and J by 7 bases, with 13 bases left in between. The CDR3 spans 13 residues. Germline V gene sequence: CDR1 MDHEN, CDR2 SYDVKM.

The chain uses TRBV5-6 and TRBJ2-3; perhaps TRBD1 as D (6 bases). CDR1 SGHDT and CDR2 YYEEEE come from the germline V gene. The CDR3 spans 15 residues. Between the trimmed V and J ends, which lost 0 bases and 2 bases, there was a span of 10 bases. The CDR3 DNA reads as TGTGCCAGCAGCTTGGAAACAGGGATCACAGATACGCAGTATTTT. Translating gives CASSLETGITDTQYF.